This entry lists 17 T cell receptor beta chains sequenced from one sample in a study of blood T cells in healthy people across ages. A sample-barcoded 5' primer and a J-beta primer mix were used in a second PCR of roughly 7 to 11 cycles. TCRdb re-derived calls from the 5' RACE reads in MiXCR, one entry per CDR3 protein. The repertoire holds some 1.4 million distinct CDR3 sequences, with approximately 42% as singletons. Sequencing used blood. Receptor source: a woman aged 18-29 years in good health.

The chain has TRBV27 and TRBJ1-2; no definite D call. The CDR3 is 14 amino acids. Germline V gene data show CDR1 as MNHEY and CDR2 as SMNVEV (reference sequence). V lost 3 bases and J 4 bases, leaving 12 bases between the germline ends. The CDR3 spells CASSFGSRGYGYTF. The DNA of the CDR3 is TGTGCCAGCAGTTTTGGCTCCCGGGGCTATGGCTACACCTTC.

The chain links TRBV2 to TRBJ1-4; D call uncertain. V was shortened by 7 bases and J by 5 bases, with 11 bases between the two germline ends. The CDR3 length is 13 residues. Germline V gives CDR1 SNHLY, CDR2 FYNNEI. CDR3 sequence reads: CASTTSPNEKLFF. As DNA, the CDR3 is TGTGCCAGCACTACAAGTCCCAATGAAAAACTGTTTTTT.

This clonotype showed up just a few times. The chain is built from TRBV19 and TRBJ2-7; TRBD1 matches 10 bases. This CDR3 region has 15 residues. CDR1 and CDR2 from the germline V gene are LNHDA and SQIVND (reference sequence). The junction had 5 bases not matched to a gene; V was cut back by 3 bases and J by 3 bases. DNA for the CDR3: TGTGCCAGTAGTATGGGACAGGGGAATTACTACGAGCAGTACTTC. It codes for CASSMGQGNYYEQYF. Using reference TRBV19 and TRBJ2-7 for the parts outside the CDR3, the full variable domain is DGGITQSPKYLFRKEGQNVTLSCEQNLNHDAMYWYRQDPGQGLRLIYYSQIVNDFQKGDIAEGYSVSREKKESFPLTVTSAQKNPTAFYLCASSMGQGNYYEQYFGPGTRLTVT.

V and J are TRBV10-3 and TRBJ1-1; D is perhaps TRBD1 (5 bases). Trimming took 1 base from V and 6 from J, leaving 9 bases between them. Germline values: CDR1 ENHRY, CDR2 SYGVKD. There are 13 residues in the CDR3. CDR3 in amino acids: CAISELRGAEAFF. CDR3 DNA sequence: TGTGCCATCAGTGAGTTGCGGGGCGCTGAAGCTTTCTTT.

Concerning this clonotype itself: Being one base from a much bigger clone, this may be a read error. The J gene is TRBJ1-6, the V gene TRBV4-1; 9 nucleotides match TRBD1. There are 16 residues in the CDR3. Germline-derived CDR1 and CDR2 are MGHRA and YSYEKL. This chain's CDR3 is CASGQDGGQGNSPLHF. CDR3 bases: TGCGCCAGCGGCCAAGATGGGGGACAGGGTAATTCACCCCTCCACTTT.

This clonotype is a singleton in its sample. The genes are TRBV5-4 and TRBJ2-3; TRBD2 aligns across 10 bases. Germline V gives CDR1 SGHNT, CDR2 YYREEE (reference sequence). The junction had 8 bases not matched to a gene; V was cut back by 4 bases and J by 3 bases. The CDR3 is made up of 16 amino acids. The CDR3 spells CASSGGTSDMTDTQYF. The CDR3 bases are TGTGCCAGCAGCGGCGGGACTAGCGATATGACAGATACGCAGTATTTT.

In nucleotides, the CDR3 is TGTGCCAGCAGCTTAAGTGTCACTACTATCGAGCAGTACTTC. It translates to CASSLSVTTIEQYF. The chain has TRBV7-2 and TRBJ2-7; D is unclear. The CDR3 consists of 14 residues. Germline V lookup: CDR1 SGHTA, CDR2 FQGNSA. Trimming took 2 bases from V and 6 from J, leaving 14 bases between them.

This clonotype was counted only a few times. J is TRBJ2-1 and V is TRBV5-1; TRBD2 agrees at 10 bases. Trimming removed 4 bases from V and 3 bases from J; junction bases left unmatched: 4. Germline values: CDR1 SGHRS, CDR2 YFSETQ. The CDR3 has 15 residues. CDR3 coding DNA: TGCGCCAGCAGCAAGTCTAGCGGGAGCTACAATGAGCAGTTCTTC. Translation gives CASSKSSGSYNEQFF.

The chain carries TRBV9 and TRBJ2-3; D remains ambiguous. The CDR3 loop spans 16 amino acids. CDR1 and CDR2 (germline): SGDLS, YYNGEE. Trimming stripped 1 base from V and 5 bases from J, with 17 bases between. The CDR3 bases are TGTGCCAGCAGCGTAAATGCGGACCCGGTGGGAGATACGCAGTATTTT. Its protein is CASSVNADPVGDTQYF.

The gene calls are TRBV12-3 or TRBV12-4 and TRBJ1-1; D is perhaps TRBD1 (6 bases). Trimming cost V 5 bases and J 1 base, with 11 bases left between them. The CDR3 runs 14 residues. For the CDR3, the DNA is TGTGCCAGCAGTGTAGACAGGCAGAACACTGAAGCTTTCTTT. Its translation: CASSVDRQNTEAFF.

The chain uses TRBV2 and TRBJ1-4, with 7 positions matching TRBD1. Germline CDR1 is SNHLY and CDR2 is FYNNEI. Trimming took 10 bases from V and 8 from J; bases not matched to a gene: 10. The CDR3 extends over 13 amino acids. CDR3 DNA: TGTGCCACCACCTTTGAAGGGGGCGAAAAACTGTTTTTT. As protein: CATTFEGGEKLFF.

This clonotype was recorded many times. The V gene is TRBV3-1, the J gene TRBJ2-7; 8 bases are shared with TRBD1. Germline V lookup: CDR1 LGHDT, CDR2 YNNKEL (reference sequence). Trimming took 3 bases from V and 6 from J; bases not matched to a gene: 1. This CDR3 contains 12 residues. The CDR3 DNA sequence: TGTGCCAGCAGCCAGGACAGGGTCGAGCAGTACTTC. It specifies CASSQDRVEQYF.

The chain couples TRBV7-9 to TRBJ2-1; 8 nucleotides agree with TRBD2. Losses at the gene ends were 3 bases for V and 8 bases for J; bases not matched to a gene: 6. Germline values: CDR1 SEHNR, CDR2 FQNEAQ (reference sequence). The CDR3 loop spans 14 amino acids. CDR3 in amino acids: CASSLTAGGDEQFF. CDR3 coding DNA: TGTGCCAGCAGCTTGACGGCGGGAGGAGATGAGCAGTTCTTC.

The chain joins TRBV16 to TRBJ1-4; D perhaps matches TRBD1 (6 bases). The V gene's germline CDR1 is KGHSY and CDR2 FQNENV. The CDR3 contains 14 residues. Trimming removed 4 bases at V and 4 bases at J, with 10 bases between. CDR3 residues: CASSPSRGNEKLFF. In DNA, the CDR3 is TGTGCCAGCAGCCCGTCCAGGGGTAATGAAAAACTGTTTTTT.

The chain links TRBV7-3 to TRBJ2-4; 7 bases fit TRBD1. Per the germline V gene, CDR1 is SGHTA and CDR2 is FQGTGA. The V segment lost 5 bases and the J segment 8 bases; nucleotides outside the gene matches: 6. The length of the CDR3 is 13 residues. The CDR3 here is CASSPRDSDIQYF. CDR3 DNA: TGTGCCAGCAGCCCCCGGGACAGTGACATTCAGTACTTC.

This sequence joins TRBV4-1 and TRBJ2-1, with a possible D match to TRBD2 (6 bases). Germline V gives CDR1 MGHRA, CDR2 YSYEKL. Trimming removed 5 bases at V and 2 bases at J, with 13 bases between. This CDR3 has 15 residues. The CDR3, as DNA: TGCGCCAGCAGCGTGCTAGCGACCACCTACAATGAGCAGTTCTTC. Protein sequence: CASSVLATTYNEQFF.

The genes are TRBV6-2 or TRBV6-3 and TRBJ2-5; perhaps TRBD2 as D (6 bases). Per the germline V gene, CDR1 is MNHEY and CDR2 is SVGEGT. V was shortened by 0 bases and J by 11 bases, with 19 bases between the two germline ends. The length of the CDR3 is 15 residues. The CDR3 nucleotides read TGTGCCAGCAGTTACTCGTATGCGCTAACGGGGGAGCAGTACTTC. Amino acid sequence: CASSYSYALTGEQYF.